The subject of this entry is one TCR beta chain. Each CDR3 protein gets one entry after TCRdb re-called the 5' RACE reads with MiXCR. The table includes roughly 56,000 distinct CDR3 sequences, around 30% detected once. This CDR3 has 13 residues. Germline loops: CDR1 MNHEY, CDR2 SVGAGI. The V and J ends lost 7 bases and 3 bases respectively, with 11 bases between them. This chain uses TRBV6-5 with TRBJ2-3, with D perhaps given as TRBD1 or TRBD2 (5 bases each). The sequencing input was tumor-infiltrating naive CD4+ T cells sorted from the breast tumor. The subset: naive CD4+ T cells, CD4+CD45RA+CD25-. This receptor was obtained from a female donor with breast cancer. The DNA of the CDR3 is TGTGCCAGCAATGGGGACCTGACAGATACGCAGTATTTT. This gives the protein CASNGDLTDTQYF.